A single sample gave rise to the 12 T cell receptor beta chains below, sequenced in a study of metastatic and nonmetastatic thyroid tumors (dated by TCRdb to 2018 to 2021). Preparation of the library involved PCR. Sequencing used an Illumina HiSeq 4000. Clones were called with MiXCR by TCRdb after fastp trimmed the public reads at Q25, and only in-frame beta chains were retained. Counted in this sample were some 23,000 clones; roughly 23% of them appeared once. The top ten clonotypes cover over 9% of the sample. None of the patients had been given any treatment before thyroid surgery. Material for sequencing was tumor tissue. Receptors were obtained from a female donor with papillary thyroid cancer or a benign thyroid nodule (not recorded which). Some clones in this sample may be carry-over from other donors' samples.

This clone was seen at least ten times. The chain carries TRBV12-3 or TRBV12-4 and TRBJ2-3, with D perhaps TRBD2 (5 bases). V lost 6 bases to trimming and J lost 4 bases, with 17 bases between them. The CDR3 sequence is 15 residues long. The CDR3 sequence is CASRRSEYGADTQYF. The CDR3 DNA reads as TGTGCCAGCAGAAGAAGCGAGTACGGGGCAGATACGCAGTATTTT.

The chain employs TRBV20-1 and TRBJ2-3; 7 bases match TRBD2. Germline V gene data show CDR1 as DFQATT and CDR2 as SNEGSKA (reference sequence). The V and J ends lost 0 bases and 5 bases, in that order; junction bases with no gene match: 11. This CDR3 has 16 residues. The CDR3 is CSARDGTTNWVDTQYF. CDR3 DNA sequence: TGCAGTGCTAGAGATGGGACTACAAACTGGGTAGATACGCAGTATTTT.

This clone was observed a few times. This chain uses TRBV20-1 with TRBJ2-3, with D perhaps matching TRBD1 (6 bases). This CDR3 has 16 residues. Germline V gene data show CDR1 as DFQATT and CDR2 as SNEGSKA (reference sequence). V was pared by 5 bases and J by 0 bases, with 18 bases between. The CDR3 spells CSASGQRLTSTDTQYF. CDR3 coding DNA: TGCAGTGCTTCCGGACAGCGACTTACGAGCACAGATACGCAGTATTTT.

A few counts support this clone. V usage is TRBV20-1 and J usage is TRBJ2-6; 7 bases map to TRBD2. The CDR3 has 16 residues. Germline V gene sequence: CDR1 DFQATT, CDR2 SNEGSKA (reference sequence). Trimming cost V 6 bases and J 0 bases; bases outside gene matches: 8. CDR3 sequence: CSATLAHLSGANVLTF. The CDR3 nucleotides are TGCAGTGCCACACTAGCGCACCTCTCTGGGGCCAACGTCCTGACTTTC.

A note on this clone: A much more abundant neighbour one base away suggests this may be a read error. V usage is TRBV19 and J usage is TRBJ2-3, with 8 bases fitting TRBD2. Germline assignment: CDR1 LNHDA and CDR2 SQIVND (reference sequence). This CDR3 region has 16 residues. V shed 7 bases and J 0 bases; nucleotides not matched to a gene: 9. The DNA of the CDR3 is TGTGCCAGTAATACTCAGCGGGAGAGGAGCACAGATACGCAGTATTTT. This gives the protein CASNTQRERSTDTQYF.

With respect to this clone: One end of the junction fails to match germline, which may point to a read error. CDR3 sequence: CTSSATGGSGELFF. In DNA, the CDR3 is TGCACCAGCAGCGCCACAGGGGGTAGCGGGGAGCTGTTTTTT. This chain links TRBV5-1 with TRBJ2-2; 8 positions agree with TRBD1. The CDR3 runs to 14 residues. Germline CDR1 is SGHRS and CDR2 is YFSETQ.

This chain links TRBV6-4 with TRBJ2-1; a weak D match, TRBD1 (5 bases). V was shortened by 10 bases and J by 9 bases, with 25 bases between the two germline ends. CDR3 size: 15 residues. Germline V gene sequence: CDR1 MRHNA, CDR2 SNTAGT. CDR3 protein: CANSNRQSSRTEQFF. The CDR3 DNA reads as TGTGCCAACAGCAACCGACAGAGTAGCCGGACTGAGCAGTTCTTC.

Within the sample, this clone is medium-sized. The chain carries TRBV11-2 and TRBJ2-1, with TRBD2 matching 10 bases. The germline V gene encodes CDR1 SGHAT and CDR2 FQNNGV. Trimming at V came to 3 bases and at J to 5 bases, leaving 7 bases not matched to a gene. This CDR3 is 16 amino acids long. CDR3 sequence: CASSFAPSGRNNEQFF. As DNA, the CDR3 is TGTGCCAGCAGCTTTGCCCCTAGCGGGAGAAACAATGAGCAGTTCTTC.

V and J are TRBV2 and TRBJ2-1; D ambiguous. Trimming removed 3 bases from V and 6 bases from J, with 15 bases in between. This CDR3 comprises 15 residues. Germline V gene sequence: CDR1 SNHLY, CDR2 FYNNEI. CDR3 coding DNA: TGTGCCAGCAGTGAGGCCCAGCTGGGGTCCAATGAGCAGTTCTTC. It specifies CASSEAQLGSNEQFF.

In this sample, this clone turned up many times. This sequence joins TRBV6-7 and TRBJ2-1; 8 nucleotides align to TRBD1. TRBV6-7 is an open reading frame whose function is uncertain. Losses at the gene ends were 3 bases for V and 1 base for J; bases not matched to a gene: 5. The CDR3 length is 16 residues. CDR3 loop: CASSYPRDRSYNEQFF. For the CDR3, the DNA is TGTGCCAGCAGTTATCCCCGGGACAGGTCCTACAATGAGCAGTTCTTC.

As regards this clone: At one boundary the junction diverges from the germline segment, which might be a read error. The DNA of the CDR3 is TGTGCCAGCAGCTTAACGTCTAGCAGATACGAAGAGAGCCAGTACTTC. As protein: CASSLTSSRYEESQYF. The chain employs TRBV11-2 and TRBJ2-5; D is perhaps TRBD2 (5 bases). CDR3 length equals 16 residues. Germline V CDR1 and CDR2: SGHAT, FQNNGV.

This clone has a handful of counts. The CDR3 reads CASLFTETVNEQYF. The CDR3 DNA is TGTGCCAGCCTTTTTACCGAGACAGTTAACGAGCAGTACTTC. V and J are TRBV2 and TRBJ2-7; the D gene is possibly TRBD1 (5 bases). CDR1 is SNHLY and CDR2 is FYNNEI in the germline V gene. The V and J ends lost 8 bases and 5 bases respectively, with 19 bases between them. The CDR3 extends over 14 amino acids. The variable domain in full, completed from reference TRBV2 and TRBJ2-7, reads EPEVTQTPSHQVTQMGQEVILRCVPISNHLYFYWYRQILGQKVEFLVSFYNNEISEKSEIFDDQFSVERPDGSNFTLKIRSTKLEDSAMYFCASLFTETVNEQYFGPGTRLTVT.